The clone carrying this TCR beta chain came up once. Its antigen is still unknown. This table comes from immunoSEQ multiplex PCR, and its TCRdb copy is limited to in-frame clones, with some not included. The sample carries under 150,000 clones, roughly 89% recorded once. This record belongs to a study of Ad26.COV2.S vaccination and SARS-CoV-2 variants. Whole-study results and caveats: Reported post-vaccination CD8+ and CD4+ T cell responses to spike showed substantial breadth. Vaccinees showed greater spike-specific TCR breadth than placebo recipients. Those who received vaccine or placebo ended up with similar non-spike TCR breadth. TCR breadth and depth estimates may have understated total T cell responses.

This clonotype was obtained from a human donor who had recovered from COVID-19. Specimen: peripheral blood, collected after recovery from COVID-19.

Here the CDR3 DNA reads TGTGCCAGCAGCAGCCCCGACAGGGGGCTGTACATTCAGTACTTC. Protein sequence: CASSSPDRGLYIQYF. J is TRBJ2-4 and V is TRBV6-5, with 10 bases fitting TRBD1. The CDR3 sequence is 15 residues long. V shed 6 bases, J shed 8 bases, and the junction held 10 bases outside the gene matches. Per the germline V gene, CDR1 is MNHEY and CDR2 is SVGAGI.